The text below deals with one TCR beta chain. Its antigen is still unknown. The data derive from a study of cytomegalovirus exposure and HLA in healthy donors. Study-wide points: Association of a missense DCLRE1C variant with TCR beta V- and J-gene trimming was reported in a later analysis. An Asian-associated ancestry cluster reportedly showed fewer N-insertions than the approximately 700-donor mean in a later analysis. Researchers catalogued approximately 170 TCR beta chains as cytomegalovirus-associated.

This CDR3 is 14 amino acids long. V was cut by 3 bases and J by 6 bases, with 15 bases left in between. CDR1 and CDR2 from the germline V gene are LNHDA and SQIVND (reference sequence). PCR was performed using 60 Vbeta and 13 Jbeta primers. The assay was immunoSEQ multiplex PCR, and TCRdb's table has in-frame clones only and misses some. The sample includes hundreds of thousands of clones, over 75% of them seen just once. The specimen sequenced was PBMCs. V gene TRBV19 combines with J gene TRBJ2-7, with unresolved D. The TCR originated in a male donor in good health and CMV-seronegative. The CDR3 DNA reads TGTGCCAGTAGTATTACGGAGCCCTCGAGCGAGCAGTACTTC. Its protein is CASSITEPSSEQYF.